This T cell receptor beta chain was retrieved from a study of blood T cell repertoires in COVID-19. Germline-derived CDR1 and CDR2 are LNHNV and YYDKDF (reference sequence). The CDR3 loop spans 15 amino acids. V gave up 1 base and J gave up 7 bases, with 13 bases separating them. Sequenced by immunoSEQ multiplex PCR; TCRdb stores in-frame clones only, minus some. This sample has a few hundred thousand clones, with roughly nine tenths found just once. This chain joins TRBV15 and TRBJ1-4; TRBD1 is a possible D gene (5 bases). What was sequenced was peripheral blood. This clonotype was sampled from a woman between 25 and 40 years old with COVID-19, enrolled during active disease. CDR3 protein: CATSRARLGGEKLFF. The DNA of the CDR3 is TGTGCCACCAGCAGAGCGAGGTTGGGGGGTGAAAAACTGTTTTTT.